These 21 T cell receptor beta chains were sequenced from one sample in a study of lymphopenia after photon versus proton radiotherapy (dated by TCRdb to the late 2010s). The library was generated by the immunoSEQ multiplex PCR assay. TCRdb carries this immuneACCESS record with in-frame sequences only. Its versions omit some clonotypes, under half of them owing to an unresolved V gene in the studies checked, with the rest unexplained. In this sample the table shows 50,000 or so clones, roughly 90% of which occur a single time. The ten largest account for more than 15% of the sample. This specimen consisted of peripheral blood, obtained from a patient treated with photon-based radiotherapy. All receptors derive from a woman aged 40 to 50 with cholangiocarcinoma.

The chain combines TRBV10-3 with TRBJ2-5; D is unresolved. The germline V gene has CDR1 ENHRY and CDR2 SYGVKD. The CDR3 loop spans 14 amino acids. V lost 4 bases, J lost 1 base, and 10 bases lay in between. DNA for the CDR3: TGTGCCATCAGTGGGAATAGGGTCCAAGAGACCCAGTACTTC. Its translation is CAISGNRVQETQYF.

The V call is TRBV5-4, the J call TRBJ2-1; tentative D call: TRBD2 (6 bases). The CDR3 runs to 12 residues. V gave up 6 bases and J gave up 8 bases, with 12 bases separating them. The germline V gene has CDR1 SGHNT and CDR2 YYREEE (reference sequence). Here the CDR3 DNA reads TGTGCCAGCACTCGTCCGGGGGATGAGCAGTTCTTC. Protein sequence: CASTRPGDEQFF.

CDR3 sequence reads: CASSLRGLGTGELFF. DNA for the CDR3: TGTGCCAGCAGCTTAAGGGGTCTCGGCACCGGGGAGCTGTTTTTT. This rearrangement joins TRBV7-2 to TRBJ2-2; the D gene is possibly TRBD1 (5 bases). The CDR3 contains 15 residues. Germline V gene lookup returns CDR1 SGHTA and CDR2 FQGNSA. The V end was cut by 2 bases, the J end by 4 bases, with 11 bases between.

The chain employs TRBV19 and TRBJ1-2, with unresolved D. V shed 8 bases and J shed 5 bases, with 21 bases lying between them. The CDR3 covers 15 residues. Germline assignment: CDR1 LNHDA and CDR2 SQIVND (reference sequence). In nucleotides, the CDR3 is TGTGCCAGTCACAAACCGGGAACCCCTGGATATGGCTACACCTTC. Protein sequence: CASHKPGTPGYGYTF.

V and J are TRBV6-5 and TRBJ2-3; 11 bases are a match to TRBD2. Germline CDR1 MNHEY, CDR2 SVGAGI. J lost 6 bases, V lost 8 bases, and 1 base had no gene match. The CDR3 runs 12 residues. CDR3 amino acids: CASRLAGDTQYF. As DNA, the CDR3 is TGTGCCAGCCGACTAGCGGGGGATACGCAGTATTTT.

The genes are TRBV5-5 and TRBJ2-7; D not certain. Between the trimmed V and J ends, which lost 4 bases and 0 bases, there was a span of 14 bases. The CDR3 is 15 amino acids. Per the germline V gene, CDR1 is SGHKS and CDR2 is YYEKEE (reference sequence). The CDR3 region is CASSGQTVSSYEQYF. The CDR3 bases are TGTGCCAGCAGCGGGCAGACGGTAAGCTCCTACGAGCAGTACTTC.

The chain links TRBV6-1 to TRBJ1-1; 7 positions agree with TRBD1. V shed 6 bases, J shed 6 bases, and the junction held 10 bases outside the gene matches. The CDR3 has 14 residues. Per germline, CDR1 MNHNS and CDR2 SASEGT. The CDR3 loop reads CASSADRVGAEAFF. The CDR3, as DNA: TGTGCCAGCAGCGCCGACAGGGTCGGCGCTGAAGCTTTCTTT.

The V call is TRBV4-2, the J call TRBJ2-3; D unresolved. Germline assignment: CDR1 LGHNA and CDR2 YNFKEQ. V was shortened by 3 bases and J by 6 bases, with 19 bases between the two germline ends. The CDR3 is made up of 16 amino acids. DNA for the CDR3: TGTGCCAGCAGCCACCCCCCCGGAAGTTCCTCGGATACGCAGTATTTT. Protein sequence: CASSHPPGSSSDTQYF.

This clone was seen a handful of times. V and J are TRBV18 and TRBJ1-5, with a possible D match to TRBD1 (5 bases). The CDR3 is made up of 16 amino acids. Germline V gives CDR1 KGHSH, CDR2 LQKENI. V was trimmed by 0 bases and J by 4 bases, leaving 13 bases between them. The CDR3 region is CASSPPDGRVNQPQHF. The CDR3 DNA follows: TGTGCCAGCTCACCACCCGACGGCAGGGTAAATCAGCCCCAGCATTTT.

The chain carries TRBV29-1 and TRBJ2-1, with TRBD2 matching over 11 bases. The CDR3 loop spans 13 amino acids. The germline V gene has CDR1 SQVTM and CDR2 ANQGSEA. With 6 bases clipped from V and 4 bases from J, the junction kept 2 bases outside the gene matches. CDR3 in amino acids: CSVGTSGYNEQFF. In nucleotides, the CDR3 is TGCAGCGTCGGGACTAGCGGTTACAATGAGCAGTTCTTC.

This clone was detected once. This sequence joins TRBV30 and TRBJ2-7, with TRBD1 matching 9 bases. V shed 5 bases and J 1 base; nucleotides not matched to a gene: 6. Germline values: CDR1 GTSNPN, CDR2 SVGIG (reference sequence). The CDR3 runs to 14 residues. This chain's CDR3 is CAWASGTGSYEQYF. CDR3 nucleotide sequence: TGTGCCTGGGCCTCCGGGACAGGGTCCTACGAGCAGTACTTC.

CDR3 bases: TGTGCCAGCAGCTTAGGACAGCGAAACACCATATATTTT. Its protein product is CASSLGQRNTIYF. The chain carries TRBV11-2 and TRBJ1-3; D is possibly TRBD1 (5 bases). Looked up from germline, CDR1 is SGHAT and CDR2 is FQNNGV. This CDR3 spans 13 amino acids. V shed 1 base and J shed 5 bases, with 6 bases lying between them.

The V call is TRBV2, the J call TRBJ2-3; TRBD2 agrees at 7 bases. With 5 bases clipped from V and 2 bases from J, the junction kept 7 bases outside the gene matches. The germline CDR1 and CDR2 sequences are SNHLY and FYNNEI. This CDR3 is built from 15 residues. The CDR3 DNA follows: TGTGCCAGCAGTCAAACTAGCGCCCTCACAGATACGCAGTATTTT. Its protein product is CASSQTSALTDTQYF.

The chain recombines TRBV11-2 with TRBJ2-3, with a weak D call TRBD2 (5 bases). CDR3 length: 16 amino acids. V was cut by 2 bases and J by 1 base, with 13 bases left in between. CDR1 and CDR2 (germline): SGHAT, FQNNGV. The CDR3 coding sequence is TGTGCCAGCAGCTTAAAATGGGGAGTTCGCACAGATACGCAGTATTTT. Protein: CASSLKWGVRTDTQYF. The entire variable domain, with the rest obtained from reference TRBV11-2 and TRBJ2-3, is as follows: EAGVAQSPRYKIIEKRQSVAFWCNPISGHATLYWYQQILGQGPKLLIQFQNNGVVDDSQLPKDRFSAERLKGVDSTLKIQPAKLEDSAVYLCASSLKWGVRTDTQYFGPGTRLTVL.

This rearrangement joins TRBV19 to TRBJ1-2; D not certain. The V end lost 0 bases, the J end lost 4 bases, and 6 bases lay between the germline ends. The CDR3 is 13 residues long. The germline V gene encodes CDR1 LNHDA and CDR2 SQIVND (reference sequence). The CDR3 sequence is CASSIDSFYGYTF. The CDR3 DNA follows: TGTGCCAGTAGTATAGACAGCTTCTATGGCTACACCTTC.

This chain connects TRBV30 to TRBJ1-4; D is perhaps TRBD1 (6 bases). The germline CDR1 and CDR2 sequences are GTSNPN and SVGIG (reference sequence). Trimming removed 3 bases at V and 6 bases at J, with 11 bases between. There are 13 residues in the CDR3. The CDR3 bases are TGTGCCTGGAGACAGGGAAACGATGAAAAACTGTTTTTT. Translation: CAWRQGNDEKLFF.

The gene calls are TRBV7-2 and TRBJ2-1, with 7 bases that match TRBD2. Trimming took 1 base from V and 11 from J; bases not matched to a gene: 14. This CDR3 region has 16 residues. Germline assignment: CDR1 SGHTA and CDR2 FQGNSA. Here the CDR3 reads CASSLEGSGRPVKQFF. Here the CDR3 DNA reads TGTGCCAGCAGCTTAGAGGGTAGCGGGCGTCCTGTTAAGCAGTTCTTC.

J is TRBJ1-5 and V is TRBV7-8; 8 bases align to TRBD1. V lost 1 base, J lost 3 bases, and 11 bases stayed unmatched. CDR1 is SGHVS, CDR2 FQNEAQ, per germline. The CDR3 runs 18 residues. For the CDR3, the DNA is TGTGCCAGCAGCTTAGTAGACAGGGGATGGGCGTACAATCAGCCCCAGCATTTT. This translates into CASSLVDRGWAYNQPQHF.

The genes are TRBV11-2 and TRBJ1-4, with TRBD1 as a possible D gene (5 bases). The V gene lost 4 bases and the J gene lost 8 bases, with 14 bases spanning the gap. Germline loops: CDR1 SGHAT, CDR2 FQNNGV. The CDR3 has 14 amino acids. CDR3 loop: CASSSGYGAEKLFF. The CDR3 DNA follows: TGTGCCAGCAGCTCTGGGTATGGGGCCGAAAAACTGTTTTTT.

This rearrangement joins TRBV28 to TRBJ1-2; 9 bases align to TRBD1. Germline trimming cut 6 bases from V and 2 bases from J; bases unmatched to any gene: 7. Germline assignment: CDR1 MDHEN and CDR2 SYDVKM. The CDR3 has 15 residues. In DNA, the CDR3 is TGTGCCAGCAGAGCTCCGGGACAGGGAAACTATGGCTACACCTTC. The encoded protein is CASRAPGQGNYGYTF.

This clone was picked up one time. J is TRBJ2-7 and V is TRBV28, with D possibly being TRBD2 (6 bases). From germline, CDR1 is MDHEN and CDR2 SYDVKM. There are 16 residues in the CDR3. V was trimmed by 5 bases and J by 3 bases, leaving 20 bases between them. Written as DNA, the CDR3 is TGTGCCAGCAGTATTAACGGAGGAGGGAGAGTCTACGAGCAGTACTTC. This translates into CASSINGGGRVYEQYF.